These T cell receptor beta chains were read from a single sample in a study of technical replicates of blood from a handful of donors. Clones were sequenced by immunoSEQ multiplex PCR, and TCRdb holds only the in-frame ones, with some missing. Of tens of thousands of clones listed, nearly 98% are singletons. Source material: T cells isolated from PBMCs. The receptors here all came from a human donor in good health. The CDR3 runs from the conserved cysteine through the conserved F or W. A D gene is named only where the DNA matches it firmly. Clone size is not always given. Where it is, it says once, few, many or a class for expanded clones.

j_call: TRBJ2-1; v_call: TRBV5-6; clone_size: NA; d_call: TRBD1; cdr3_aa: CASSFYYRGASYNEQFF; cdr3_nt: TGTGCCAGCAGCTTCTATTACAGGGGAGCCTCTTACAATGAGCAGTTCTTC
j_call: TRBJ1-5; v_call: TRBV29-1; clone_size: NA; d_call: NA; cdr3_aa: CSVEDGGGLGVGAQHF; cdr3_nt: TGCAGCGTTGAAGACGGGGGTGGGTTGGGTGTGGGGGCCCAGCATTTT
j_call: TRBJ2-1; v_call: TRBV6-5; clone_size: NA; d_call: TRBD2; cdr3_aa: CASSYLAGGPYNEQFF; cdr3_nt: TGTGCCAGCAGTTATCTAGCGGGAGGACCCTACAATGAGCAGTTCTTC
j_call: TRBJ2-7; v_call: TRBV11-2; clone_size: NA; d_call: TRBD2; cdr3_aa: CASSLVRGVDEQYF; cdr3_nt: TGTGCCAGCAGCTTAGTTCGGGGGGTGGACGAGCAGTACTTC
j_call: TRBJ1-2; v_call: TRBV5-1; clone_size: NA; d_call: NA; cdr3_aa: CASRTEPSNGYTF; cdr3_nt: TGCGCCAGCAGAACAGAACCCTCTAATGGCTACACCTTC
j_call: TRBJ1-5; v_call: TRBV7-4; clone_size: NA; d_call: NA; cdr3_aa: CASSLDPGANQPQHF; cdr3_nt: TGTGCCAGCAGCTTAGATCCAGGGGCCAATCAGCCCCAGCATTTT
j_call: TRBJ2-3; v_call: TRBV2; clone_size: NA; d_call: TRBD2; cdr3_aa: CASSGLAGRLDTQYF; cdr3_nt: TGTGCCAGCAGTGGGCTAGCGGGAAGGTTGGATACGCAGTATTTT
j_call: TRBJ1-1; v_call: TRBV14; clone_size: NA; d_call: NA; cdr3_aa: CASSQGYARVNTEAFF; cdr3_nt: TGTGCCAGCAGCCAAGGGTATGCCAGGGTGAACACTGAAGCTTTCTTT
j_call: TRBJ1-1; v_call: TRBV11-3; clone_size: NA; d_call: NA; cdr3_aa: CASSLTVNTEAFF; cdr3_nt: TGTGCCAGCAGCCTGACAGTGAACACTGAAGCTTTCTTT
j_call: TRBJ2-7; v_call: TRBV10-1; clone_size: NA; d_call: TRBD1; cdr3_aa: CASSEAGQGFYEQYF; cdr3_nt: TGCGCCAGCAGTGAAGCCGGACAGGGGTTCTACGAGCAGTACTTC
j_call: TRBJ2-1; v_call: TRBV5-5; clone_size: NA; d_call: TRBD2; cdr3_aa: CASSLEGLAYNEQFF; cdr3_nt: TGTGCCAGCAGCCTGGAAGGACTAGCTTACAATGAGCAGTTCTTC
j_call: TRBJ2-7; v_call: TRBV7-2; clone_size: NA; d_call: NA; cdr3_aa: CASSLTYEQYF; cdr3_nt: TGTGCCAGCAGCCTAACCTACGAGCAGTACTTC
j_call: TRBJ2-5; v_call: TRBV20-1; clone_size: NA; d_call: NA; cdr3_aa: CSASAETQYF; cdr3_nt: TGCAGTGCTAGTGCGGAGACCCAGTACTTC
j_call: TRBJ2-5; v_call: TRBV9; clone_size: NA; d_call: TRBD1; cdr3_aa: CASSVVGTGSAETQYF; cdr3_nt: TGTGCCAGCAGCGTAGTGGGGACAGGGTCTGCAGAGACCCAGTACTTC
j_call: TRBJ2-3; v_call: TRBV27; clone_size: NA; d_call: TRBD1; cdr3_aa: CASRNRGHLTDTQYF; cdr3_nt: TGTGCCAGCCGTAACAGGGGGCATTTGACAGATACGCAGTATTTT
j_call: TRBJ2-1; v_call: TRBV15; clone_size: NA; d_call: TRBD2; cdr3_aa: CATSIPPGTSGYNEQFF; cdr3_nt: TGTGCCACCAGCATCCCCCCCGGGACTAGCGGCTACAATGAGCAGTTCTTC
j_call: TRBJ1-5; v_call: TRBV10-3; clone_size: NA; d_call: NA; cdr3_aa: CAISEEGQPQHF; cdr3_nt: TGTGCCATCAGTGAGGAGGGTCAGCCCCAGCATTTT
j_call: TRBJ2-7; v_call: TRBV5-8; clone_size: once; d_call: TRBD1; cdr3_aa: CASSSLPGQGKSEQYF; cdr3_nt: TGTGCCAGCAGCAGCCTCCCGGGACAGGGTAAGAGCGAGCAGTACTTC
j_call: TRBJ2-1; v_call: TRBV7-9; clone_size: once; d_call: NA; cdr3_aa: CASSFLHLMEEQFF; cdr3_nt: TGTGCCAGCAGCTTCCTACATTTGATGGAGGAGCAGTTCTTC
j_call: TRBJ1-5; v_call: TRBV6-5; clone_size: NA; d_call: TRBD1; cdr3_aa: CARGTGGFHNQPQHF; cdr3_nt: TGTGCCAGGGGGACAGGGGGCTTTCACAATCAGCCCCAGCATTTT
j_call: TRBJ2-5; v_call: TRBV4-1; clone_size: NA; d_call: NA; cdr3_aa: CASSHLAVLQETQYF; cdr3_nt: TGCGCCAGCAGCCATTTAGCCGTGTTACAAGAGACCCAGTACTTC
j_call: TRBJ2-7; v_call: TRBV30; clone_size: NA; d_call: NA; cdr3_aa: CAWRSGNEQYF; cdr3_nt: TGTGCCTGGAGGTCGGGGAACGAGCAGTACTTC
j_call: TRBJ2-7; v_call: TRBV6-4; clone_size: once; d_call: TRBD1; cdr3_aa: CASSEKTGGYEQYF; cdr3_nt: TGTGCCAGCAGTGAAAAGACAGGGGGCTACGAGCAGTACTTC
j_call: TRBJ2-5; v_call: TRBV4-2; clone_size: NA; d_call: NA; cdr3_aa: CASSHPAGRGLTQYF; cdr3_nt: TGTGCCAGCAGCCACCCGGCGGGGCGGGGATTGACCCAGTACTTC
j_call: TRBJ2-7; v_call: TRBV7-9; clone_size: NA; d_call: NA; cdr3_aa: CASSFLAGFGEQYF; cdr3_nt: TGTGCCAGCAGCTTCTTGGCGGGATTTGGCGAGCAGTACTTC
j_call: TRBJ2-7; v_call: TRBV6-5; clone_size: NA; d_call: NA; cdr3_aa: CASSTGKNGEQYF; cdr3_nt: TGTGCCAGCAGTACAGGGAAAAATGGCGAGCAGTACTTC
j_call: TRBJ2-5; v_call: TRBV5-1; clone_size: NA; d_call: TRBD1; cdr3_aa: CASSITGTGETQYF; cdr3_nt: TGCGCCAGCAGCATCACCGGGACAGGGGAGACCCAGTACTTC
j_call: TRBJ1-1; v_call: TRBV6-1; clone_size: NA; d_call: NA; cdr3_aa: CASSVSRQNTEAFF; cdr3_nt: TGTGCCAGCAGTGTGAGCAGACAGAACACTGAAGCTTTCTTT
j_call: TRBJ2-3; v_call: TRBV30; clone_size: NA; d_call: NA; cdr3_aa: CAWSVSGAITDTQYF; cdr3_nt: TGTGCCTGGAGTGTTTCAGGGGCGATCACAGATACGCAGTATTTT
j_call: TRBJ2-3; v_call: TRBV30; clone_size: once; d_call: TRBD2; cdr3_aa: CAWTHSGTRLWADTQYF; cdr3_nt: TGTGCCTGGACGCACTCCGGGACTAGGTTATGGGCAGATACGCAGTATTTT
j_call: TRBJ1-1; v_call: TRBV5-1; clone_size: NA; d_call: TRBD1; cdr3_aa: CASSLGGQGATEAFF; cdr3_nt: TGCGCCAGCAGCTTGGGGGGACAGGGGGCCACTGAAGCTTTCTTT
j_call: TRBJ2-5; v_call: TRBV28; clone_size: NA; d_call: TRBD1; cdr3_aa: CASTSLLQGAQETQYF; cdr3_nt: TGTGCCAGCACTTCACTCTTACAGGGGGCCCAAGAGACCCAGTACTTC
j_call: TRBJ2-7; v_call: TRBV4-2; clone_size: NA; d_call: NA; cdr3_aa: CASSQDLRTLARGKYF; cdr3_nt: TGTGCCAGCAGCCAAGATCTCAGGACCTTAGCTAGGGGGAAGTACTTC
j_call: TRBJ2-1; v_call: TRBV6-4; clone_size: once; d_call: NA; cdr3_aa: CARERVLYNEQFF; cdr3_nt: TGTGCCAGGGAGCGGGTCCTCTACAATGAGCAGTTCTTC
j_call: TRBJ2-7; v_call: TRBV4-2; clone_size: NA; d_call: TRBD2; cdr3_aa: CASSQVSSGAYEQYF; cdr3_nt: TGTGCCAGCAGCCAAGTGTCTAGCGGGGCCTACGAGCAGTACTTC
j_call: TRBJ1-4; v_call: TRBV28; clone_size: NA; d_call: NA; cdr3_aa: CASSSPHRAANEKLFF; cdr3_nt: TGTGCCAGCAGTTCCCCTCACAGGGCAGCTAATGAAAAACTGTTTTTT
j_call: TRBJ2-1; v_call: TRBV29-1; clone_size: NA; d_call: TRBD2; cdr3_aa: CSVEMGGVKNNEQFF; cdr3_nt: TGCAGCGTTGAAATGGGGGGGGTCAAAAACAATGAGCAGTTCTTC
j_call: TRBJ2-5; v_call: TRBV7-7; clone_size: NA; d_call: TRBD1; cdr3_aa: CASSSGQGWETQYF; cdr3_nt: TGTGCCAGCAGCTCGGGACAGGGTTGGGAGACCCAGTACTTC
j_call: TRBJ2-6; v_call: TRBV9; clone_size: NA; d_call: NA; cdr3_aa: CASSVERSGANVLTF; cdr3_nt: TGTGCCAGCAGCGTGGAGCGGTCTGGGGCCAACGTCCTGACTTTC
j_call: TRBJ2-1; v_call: TRBV4-2; clone_size: NA; d_call: NA; cdr3_aa: CASSQDSNSEQFF; cdr3_nt: TGTGCCAGCAGCCAAGATAGTAATTCTGAGCAGTTCTTC
j_call: TRBJ2-7; v_call: TRBV4-1; clone_size: NA; d_call: NA; cdr3_aa: CASSPTPGAYEQYF; cdr3_nt: TGCGCCAGCAGTCCTACACCGGGAGCCTACGAGCAGTACTTC
j_call: TRBJ1-1; v_call: TRBV10-2; clone_size: NA; d_call: NA; cdr3_aa: CASREPMNTEAFF; cdr3_nt: TGCGCCAGCAGGGAGCCAATGAACACTGAAGCTTTCTTT
j_call: TRBJ2-7; v_call: TRBV4-1; clone_size: NA; d_call: TRBD1; cdr3_aa: CASSQARQGHEQYF; cdr3_nt: TGCGCCAGCAGCCAGGCTCGACAGGGGCACGAGCAGTACTTC
j_call: TRBJ2-3; v_call: TRBV29-1; clone_size: NA; d_call: TRBD2; cdr3_aa: CSSLPVPGLAGGSTDTQYF; cdr3_nt: TGCAGCTCTCTTCCCGTGCCGGGACTAGCGGGGGGGAGCACAGATACGCAGTATTTT
j_call: TRBJ2-2; v_call: TRBV5-6; clone_size: NA; d_call: NA; cdr3_aa: CASSLGTTNTGELFF; cdr3_nt: TGTGCCAGCAGCTTGGGGACTACGAACACCGGGGAGCTGTTTTTT
j_call: TRBJ1-5; v_call: TRBV7-9; clone_size: NA; d_call: NA; cdr3_aa: CASSLQRQPQHF; cdr3_nt: TGTGCCAGCAGCTTACAGAGGCAGCCCCAGCATTTT
j_call: TRBJ2-1; v_call: TRBV5-1; clone_size: NA; d_call: NA; cdr3_aa: CASSESPAYNEQFF; cdr3_nt: TGCGCCAGCAGCGAATCCCCAGCCTACAATGAGCAGTTCTTC
j_call: TRBJ2-2; v_call: TRBV7-9; clone_size: once; d_call: NA; cdr3_aa: CASSLELAAGELFF; cdr3_nt: TGTGCCAGCAGCTTAGAACTAGCTGCCGGGGAGCTGTTTTTT
j_call: TRBJ1-1; v_call: TRBV10-1; clone_size: NA; d_call: NA; cdr3_aa: CASSGSDLNTEAFF; cdr3_nt: TGCGCCAGCAGTGGTTCGGACTTGAACACTGAAGCTTTCTTT
j_call: TRBJ2-3; v_call: TRBV11-2; clone_size: NA; d_call: TRBD1; cdr3_aa: CASSPNRGPGTDTQYF; cdr3_nt: TGTGCCAGCAGCCCGAACAGGGGGCCGGGCACAGATACGCAGTATTTT
j_call: TRBJ1-1; v_call: TRBV6-5; clone_size: NA; d_call: NA; cdr3_aa: CASSYSRQTLNTEAFF; cdr3_nt: TGTGCCAGCAGTTACTCCCGACAGACACTGAACACTGAAGCTTTCTTT
j_call: TRBJ2-1; v_call: TRBV11-1; clone_size: NA; d_call: TRBD2; cdr3_aa: CASALGTSVDEQFF; cdr3_nt: TGTGCCAGCGCCCTCGGGACTAGCGTCGATGAGCAGTTCTTC